Listed below are T cell receptor beta chains from one sample, sequenced in a study of Tregs in tolerant kidney transplant recipients. Only in-frame clones appear in the TCRdb table, and some are missing; sequencing was by immunoSEQ multiplex PCR. The data hold about 21,000 clones, with about three fifths observed a single time. Their antigens are not known. Material: Tregs from blood cultured with allogeneic cells. The receptors come from a human donor in good health. Both conserved end residues are part of each CDR3.

j_call v_call cdr3_aa
TRBJ2-7 TRBV18 CASSPPTGRGEQYF
TRBJ2-3 TRBV2 CASSGEFADTQYF
TRBJ2-7 TRBV6-1 CASSEGLAGAYEQYF
TRBJ2-2 TRBV6-4 CASSGGTRAGELFF
TRBJ1-2 TRBV9 CASGQGSGYTF
TRBJ2-3 TRBV9 CASSVVPGGTGTDTQYF
TRBJ1-2 TRBV5-4 CASSLQGRYGYTF
TRBJ2-5 TRBV7-9 CASSYSGALGETQYF
TRBJ2-1 TRBV9 CASSPRTPSYNEQFF
TRBJ1-1 TRBV18 CASSPLRDSVEAFF
TRBJ1-1 TRBV5-4 CASSSQGARTEAFF
TRBJ1-1 TRBV6-4 CASSKGQGGTEAFF
TRBJ1-1 TRBV2 CASRFDRGNTEAFF
TRBJ2-3 TRBV5-5 CASSLRWDTQYF
TRBJ2-2 TRBV7-7 CASSFGQGSGRELFF
TRBJ1-6 TRBV6-1 CASSVGTGNSPLHF
TRBJ1-5 TRBV2 CASSDPGQPLLGQPQHF
TRBJ1-2 TRBV6-5 CASSPGYYGYTF
TRBJ1-4 TRBV2 CASAQEGRNEKLFF
TRBJ2-5 TRBV19 CASSIDRVRTRSQTQYF
TRBJ2-3 TRBV7-9 CASSSFRQARLLIRSILHF
TRBJ2-7 TRBV7-9 CASSRDGYEQYF
TRBJ1-2 TRBV6-5 CASSWSEGLGYGYTF
TRBJ1-5 TRBV19 CASSKAVYSNQPQHF
TRBJ2-3 TRBV19 CASSTMGGWDTQYF
TRBJ1-6 TRBV11-2 CASSLMGFYNSPLHF
TRBJ2-7 TRBV18 CASSPRDEQYF
TRBJ2-5 TRBV14 CASSQVRETQYF
TRBJ1-1 TRBV7-9 CASSSGRVAFF
TRBJ2-2 TRBV7-9 CASSALLAGLNTGELFF
TRBJ2-3 TRBV7-2 CASSLGGLVTDTQYF
TRBJ2-7 TRBV11-2 CASRPSPSYEQYF
TRBJ1-2 TRBV27 CASSSYTGDSGGYTF
TRBJ2-7 TRBV6-6 CASSLGVSYPSEQYF
TRBJ2-3 TRBV18 CASSPTRVGTDTQYF
TRBJ2-7 TRBV7-2 CASSFLTREFYEQYF
TRBJ2-7 TRBV7-2 CASSLAGRRTGYYEQYF
TRBJ1-1 TRBV6-6 CASSYSRRANTEAFF
TRBJ1-2 TRBV5-4 CASSLATVPEYTF
TRBJ1-3 TRBV7-9 CASSLGQTGNTIYF
TRBJ2-1 TRBV27 CASSLFVGVGNNEQFF
TRBJ2-1 TRBV6-5 CASSRSYEQFF
TRBJ2-5 TRBV11-3 CASSLGGRGLETQYF
TRBJ2-3 TRBV7-8 CASSLRFRASLTDTQYF
TRBJ1-3 TRBV5-4 CASSLYSGNTIYF